This T cell receptor (beta chain) was sequenced during a study of CD8 T cells in ankylosing spondylitis. Study outcomes and limitations: Reportedly, disease-linked clones are significantly enriched in ankylosing spondylitis patients' matched synovial fluid. Ankylosing spondylitis blood appeared to carry a characteristic TCR beta motif of eight or nine highly homologous variants. There were earlier reports of some motif variants in reactive arthritis synovial fluid and blood.

CDR1 is SGHTA, CDR2 FQGNSA, per germline. V lost 5 bases and J lost 4, with 9 bases in between. CDR3 size: 13 residues. Quantitative 5'-RACE with molecular barcodes generated TCR beta libraries. TCRdb itself ran the 5' RACE reads through MiXCR, one entry per CDR3 protein. The data hold fewer than 550,000 distinct CDR3 sequences, with about 5.2% observed a single time. This clonotype was recorded many times. What it recognizes is unknown. This chain uses TRBV7-2 with TRBJ2-1, with D unresolved. This TCR came from a male donor with ankylosing spondylitis. Material: blood, either unsorted or a sorted T cell fraction (not recorded which). CDR3 DNA: TGTGCCAGCAGCCCGGCCGGGTACAATGAGCAGTTCTTC. Translation: CASSPAGYNEQFF.